Listed below are T cell receptor beta chains from one sample, sequenced in a study of cytomegalovirus exposure and HLA in healthy donors. Sequenced by immunoSEQ multiplex PCR; TCRdb stores in-frame clones only, minus some. The profile covers tens of thousands of clones, with roughly 94% appearing a single time and under 2% taken by the ten largest. Sequencing was performed on PBMCs. These receptor sequences come from a young woman in good health and CMV-seropositive. The CDR3 runs from the conserved cysteine through the conserved F or W. The order of the fields is clone size, V gene, D gene, J gene, CDR3 DNA, CDR3 protein. D genes are given only for firm matches. Where a row states a size, it is once, few, many or the class of an expanded clone; other rows omit it.

clone size: -
V gene: TRBV5-1
D gene: -
J gene: TRBJ1-1
CDR3 DNA: TGCGCCAGCAGCGGGAAAGGGGGTGGAGCGAACACTGAAGCTTTCTTT
CDR3 protein: CASSGKGGGANTEAFF

clone size: -
V gene: TRBV10-2
D gene: TRBD2
J gene: TRBJ2-1
CDR3 DNA: TGCGCCAGCAGTGCGTCCTTAGCGGGAGCCTCGGGGGGCGAGCAGTTCTTC
CDR3 protein: CASSASLAGASGGEQFF

clone size: -
V gene: TRBV5-6
D gene: -
J gene: TRBJ1-1
CDR3 DNA: TGTGCCAGCAGCGTATGGGAGAGGTGGAGTGAAGCTTTCTTT
CDR3 protein: CASSVWERWSEAFF

clone size: -
V gene: TRBV10-2
D gene: -
J gene: TRBJ1-6
CDR3 DNA: TGCGCCAGCAGTGAGTCCCCGCAGGGTAGCAGTTCACCCCTCCACTTT
CDR3 protein: CASSESPQGSSSPLHF

clone size: -
V gene: TRBV9
D gene: -
J gene: TRBJ2-1
CDR3 DNA: TGTGCCAGCAGCGTCCCCCTTGAGGCCAGCTCCTACAATGAGCAGTTCTTC
CDR3 protein: CASSVPLEASSYNEQFF

clone size: -
V gene: TRBV4-3
D gene: -
J gene: TRBJ1-4
CDR3 DNA: TGCGCCAGCAGCCAAGGGAAGGGGCGCAGGGAAAAACTGTTTTTT
CDR3 protein: CASSQGKGRREKLFF

clone size: -
V gene: TRBV30
D gene: -
J gene: TRBJ2-1
CDR3 DNA: TGTGCCTGGAGTCCGCACCAGGGGCCGCAGTTCTTC
CDR3 protein: CAWSPHQGPQFF

clone size: -
V gene: TRBV11-2
D gene: TRBD1
J gene: TRBJ1-2
CDR3 DNA: TGTGCCAGCAGCCGCGGGACAGGGGGCAATGGCTACACCTTC
CDR3 protein: CASSRGTGGNGYTF

clone size: once
V gene: TRBV15
D gene: TRBD1
J gene: TRBJ1-2
CDR3 DNA: TGTGCCACCAGCAGAGATGACGGACAGGGTCGCTATGGCTACACCTTC
CDR3 protein: CATSRDDGQGRYGYTF

clone size: -
V gene: TRBV13
D gene: TRBD1
J gene: TRBJ2-6
CDR3 DNA: TGTGCCAGCAGCGACGGGGACAGGGCGTCCGGGGCCAACGTCCTGACTTTC
CDR3 protein: CASSDGDRASGANVLTF

clone size: -
V gene: TRBV6-5
D gene: TRBD1
J gene: TRBJ2-7
CDR3 DNA: TGTGCCAGTAGGACAGGGTACTACGAGCAGTACTTC
CDR3 protein: CASRTGYYEQYF

clone size: -
V gene: TRBV29-1
D gene: -
J gene: TRBJ2-1
CDR3 DNA: TGCAGCGTTGTACAGGGAAGCTCCTACAATGAGCAGTTCTTC
CDR3 protein: CSVVQGSSYNEQFF

clone size: -
V gene: TRBV11-3
D gene: -
J gene: TRBJ2-7
CDR3 DNA: TGTGCCAGCAGCTCCTCGGGCTACGAGCAGTACTTC
CDR3 protein: CASSSSGYEQYF

clone size: -
V gene: TRBV12-5
D gene: -
J gene: TRBJ2-7
CDR3 DNA: TGTGCTAGTGGTACCATCCTCACAGGGAAGGTCGACGAGCAGTACTTC
CDR3 protein: CASGTILTGKVDEQYF

clone size: -
V gene: TRBV6-1
D gene: -
J gene: TRBJ1-2
CDR3 DNA: TGTGCCACCGATGACAGGTCTAACTATGGCTACACCTTC
CDR3 protein: CATDDRSNYGYTF

clone size: -
V gene: TRBV27
D gene: TRBD1
J gene: TRBJ1-2
CDR3 DNA: TGTGCCAGCAGTTCGCAACCTGAACAGGGGGCTTCTGCCTATGGCTACACCTTC
CDR3 protein: CASSSQPEQGASAYGYTF

clone size: -
V gene: TRBV7-9
D gene: -
J gene: TRBJ1-5
CDR3 DNA: TGTGCCAGCAGCTTAGGAGGGAAGGGTAGCAATCAGCCCCAGCATTTT
CDR3 protein: CASSLGGKGSNQPQHF

clone size: once
V gene: TRBV6-5
D gene: -
J gene: TRBJ2-7
CDR3 DNA: TGTGCCAGCAGTCCGACTGGAGCGAGATCCTACGAGCAGTACTTC
CDR3 protein: CASSPTGARSYEQYF

clone size: -
V gene: TRBV19
D gene: TRBD1
J gene: TRBJ1-5
CDR3 DNA: TGTGCCAGAGCCCGCCGGGACAGCATCATGCCCCAGCATTTT
CDR3 protein: CARARRDSIMPQHF

clone size: -
V gene: TRBV7-3
D gene: -
J gene: TRBJ2-6
CDR3 DNA: TGTGCCAGCAGCCCGGGGGCCAACGTCCTGACTTTC
CDR3 protein: CASSPGANVLTF

clone size: few
V gene: TRBV7-2
D gene: -
J gene: TRBJ1-5
CDR3 DNA: TGTGCCAGCAGCTTAGGAGGGGGTCGTAATCAGCCCCAGCATTTT
CDR3 protein: CASSLGGGRNQPQHF

clone size: -
V gene: TRBV6-7
D gene: -
J gene: TRBJ1-1
CDR3 DNA: TGTGCCAGCAGCTTCCCACAGGGAGTGAACACTGAAGCTTTCTTT
CDR3 protein: CASSFPQGVNTEAFF

clone size: -
V gene: TRBV9
D gene: -
J gene: TRBJ1-2
CDR3 DNA: TGTGCCAGCAGCGTCGAGAGGGAGGGGACGGGCAGAGACTATGGCTACACCTTC
CDR3 protein: CASSVEREGTGRDYGYTF

clone size: -
V gene: TRBV19
D gene: -
J gene: TRBJ1-1
CDR3 DNA: TGTGCCAGTAGTATAGGCCCGATGAGTACTGAAGCTTTCTTT
CDR3 protein: CASSIGPMSTEAFF

clone size: -
V gene: TRBV4-2
D gene: TRBD2
J gene: TRBJ2-1
CDR3 DNA: TGTGCCAGCAGCCGGGTGATAGCGGGAGCGAATGAGCAGTTCTTC
CDR3 protein: CASSRVIAGANEQFF

clone size: -
V gene: TRBV9
D gene: -
J gene: TRBJ1-1
CDR3 DNA: TGTGCCAGCAGCGTAGAGCCCCAAAGCACTGAAGCTTTCTTT
CDR3 protein: CASSVEPQSTEAFF

clone size: -
V gene: TRBV19
D gene: -
J gene: TRBJ2-1
CDR3 DNA: TGTGCCAGTAGTATATCAGGGGACGGGCGAGATGAGCAGTTCTTC
CDR3 protein: CASSISGDGRDEQFF

clone size: -
V gene: TRBV27
D gene: -
J gene: TRBJ2-6
CDR3 DNA: TGTGCCAGCAGTTTATCGATAGGGGATAGTGGGGCCAACGTCCTGACTTTC
CDR3 protein: CASSLSIGDSGANVLTF

clone size: -
V gene: TRBV18
D gene: -
J gene: TRBJ2-7
CDR3 DNA: TGTGCCAGCTCACCACCAGGGGCCTACGAGCAGTACTTC
CDR3 protein: CASSPPGAYEQYF